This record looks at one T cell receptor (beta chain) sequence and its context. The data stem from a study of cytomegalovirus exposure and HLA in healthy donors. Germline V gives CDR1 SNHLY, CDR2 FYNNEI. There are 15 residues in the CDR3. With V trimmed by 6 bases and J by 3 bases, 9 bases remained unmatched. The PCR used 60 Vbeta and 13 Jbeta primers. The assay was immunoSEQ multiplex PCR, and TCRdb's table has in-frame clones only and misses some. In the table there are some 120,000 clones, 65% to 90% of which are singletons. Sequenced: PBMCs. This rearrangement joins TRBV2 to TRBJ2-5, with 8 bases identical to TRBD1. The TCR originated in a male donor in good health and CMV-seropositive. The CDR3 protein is CASSPTGTGKETQYF. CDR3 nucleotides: TGTGCCAGCAGCCCCACCGGGACAGGCAAAGAGACCCAGTACTTC.